One sample yielded the 27 T cell receptor beta chains listed below, sequenced in a study of early T cells in non-severe SARS-CoV-2 infection. A single record per CDR3 protein comes from TCRdb applying MiXCR to the 5' RACE reads. The data show about 35,000 distinct CDR3 sequences, about 6.5% seen once. Source material: whole blood. The receptors here all came from an adult who was a healthcare worker with PCR-confirmed SARS-CoV-2 infection or an uninfected control (not recorded which).

This clonotype was counted between two and nine times. This rearrangement joins TRBV5-1 to TRBJ2-2, with 9 bases lining up with TRBD1. The V gene end was trimmed by 2 bases and the J gene end by 3 bases; junction bases not matched to a gene: 2. Per germline, CDR1 SGHRS and CDR2 YFSETQ. The CDR3 has 15 amino acids. DNA for the CDR3: TGCGCCAGCAGCTTACAGGGGGCGGACACCGGGGAGCTGTTTTTT. It yields the protein CASSLQGADTGELFF.

This clonotype was counted many times. The gene calls are TRBV10-3 and TRBJ2-7; D possibly matches TRBD1 or TRBD2 (6 bases each). CDR3 length: 16 amino acids. V lost 0 bases and J lost 2, with 14 bases in between. Looked up from germline, CDR1 is ENHRY and CDR2 is SYGVKD. The CDR3 sequence: CAISESRGGRPYEQYF. The CDR3 region has the DNA TGTGCCATCAGTGAGTCGAGAGGGGGGCGGCCCTACGAGCAGTACTTC.

At least ten counts were recorded for this clonotype. The V gene is TRBV28, the J gene TRBJ1-1, with D maybe TRBD1 (5 bases). Trimming took 6 bases from V and 1 from J, leaving 12 bases between them. CDR3 length: 14 amino acids. The germline V gene encodes CDR1 MDHEN and CDR2 SYDVKM. This CDR3 is CASSSGTANTEAFF. CDR3 coding DNA: TGTGCCAGCAGCTCCGGGACCGCGAACACTGAAGCTTTCTTT.

This clonotype was seen at least ten times. V gene TRBV19 combines with J gene TRBJ1-5, with D tentatively TRBD1 (6 bases). Trimming cost V 3 bases and J 7 bases, with 13 bases left between them. The length of the CDR3 is 14 residues. Germline-derived CDR1 and CDR2 are LNHDA and SQIVND (reference sequence). The CDR3 nucleotides read TGTGCCAGTAGTATCGGTAGGGGGGACCAGCCCCAGCATTTT. Translation gives CASSIGRGDQPQHF.

The chain employs TRBV9 and TRBJ1-2; unclear D gene. V was shortened by 3 bases and J by 5 bases, with 8 bases between the two germline ends. This CDR3 is 12 amino acids long. Germline lookup yields CDR1 SGDLS and CDR2 YYNGEE. Written as DNA, the CDR3 is TGTGCCAGCAGCGCGGGTCATTATGGCTACACCTTC. It yields the protein CASSAGHYGYTF.

This clonotype was seen ten or more times. The rearrangement links TRBV6-2 or TRBV6-3 to TRBJ2-1, with D possibly matching TRBD2 (6 bases). CDR3 length: 15 residues. Germline V gene sequence: CDR1 MNHEY, CDR2 SVGEGT. V lost 6 bases to trimming and J lost 5 bases, with 17 bases between them. CDR3 sequence reads: CASSPWRGGDNEQFF. CDR3 sequence (DNA): TGTGCCAGCAGCCCCTGGAGGGGAGGTGACAATGAGCAGTTCTTC.

This clonotype is classed as medium-sized (0.01 to 0.1%). V is TRBV11-2 and J is TRBJ2-3, with TRBD2 as a possible D gene (6 bases). Trimming shortened V by 3 bases and J by 4 bases, and 14 bases separated the two germline ends. Germline V gives CDR1 SGHAT, CDR2 FQNNGV. The CDR3 is 15 residues long. The CDR3 here is CASSFFGGVPDTQYF. CDR3 nucleotide sequence: TGTGCCAGCAGCTTTTTCGGGGGTGTGCCAGATACGCAGTATTTT.

Many counts were recorded for this clonotype. The V call is TRBV7-2, the J call TRBJ2-3, with 9 bases fitting TRBD2. The CDR3 runs 16 residues. J was trimmed by 4 bases and V by 1 base; bases with no gene match: 6. Germline-derived CDR1 and CDR2 are SGHTA and FQGNSA. CDR3 protein: CASSLGAGGPPDTQYF. For the CDR3, the DNA is TGTGCCAGCAGCTTAGGAGCGGGGGGACCCCCAGATACGCAGTATTTT.

The rearrangement joins TRBV20-1 to TRBJ2-1; D is unresolved. Germline V gene sequence: CDR1 DFQATT, CDR2 SNEGSKA (reference sequence). V lost 5 bases and J lost 4, with 15 bases in between. The CDR3 has 14 amino acids. CDR3 coding DNA: TGCAGTGCTCCGGCCAGGTGGGCGTACAATGAGCAGTTCTTC. This gives the protein CSAPARWAYNEQFF.

This clonotype has a count of ten or more. V usage is TRBV20-1 and J usage is TRBJ1-1, with 10 bases that match TRBD1. V was clipped by 3 bases and J by 0 bases; unmatched bases: 1. CDR1 DFQATT and CDR2 SNEGSKA come from the germline V gene (reference sequence). The CDR3 consists of 14 residues. DNA for the CDR3: TGCAGTGCTAGGGGACAGGGGATGAACACTGAAGCTTTCTTT. This translates into CSARGQGMNTEAFF.

Ten or more counts support this clonotype. The chain recombines TRBV20-1 with TRBJ2-3; TRBD2 aligns across 13 bases. Looked up from germline, CDR1 is DFQATT and CDR2 is SNEGSKA (reference sequence). The length of the CDR3 is 16 residues. Unmatched junction bases numbered 6, after V lost 0 bases and J lost 6 bases. CDR3 in amino acids: CSARDPLAGGSDTQYF. The DNA for the CDR3 is TGCAGTGCTAGAGATCCACTAGCGGGGGGGTCGGATACGCAGTATTTT.

This clonotype was seen repeatedly, ten times or more. The V gene is TRBV27, the J gene TRBJ2-7, with a weak D call TRBD1 (6 bases). Trimming removed 6 bases at V and 2 bases at J, with 14 bases between. The CDR3 is made up of 14 amino acids. Per germline, CDR1 MNHEY and CDR2 SMNVEV (reference sequence). The CDR3 coding sequence is TGTGCCAGCAGCCAGACAGGTGCCGCCTACGAGCAGTACTTC. It translates to CASSQTGAAYEQYF.

This clonotype was seen many times. This rearrangement joins TRBV12-3 or TRBV12-4 to TRBJ2-7; 7 bases fit TRBD2. This CDR3 contains 14 residues. V lost 5 bases and J lost 3; bases outside the gene matches: 7. CDR3 sequence (DNA): TGTGCCAGCAGTCCACTTGGGACTAACTACGAGCAGTACTTC. Translating it yields CASSPLGTNYEQYF.

With regard to this clonotype: This clone may be a read error of a much larger clone one base away. The CDR3 DNA reads TGCAGTGCTTTGGACGGGGCCCACTCTGGAAACACCATATATTTT. Its protein is CSALDGAHSGNTIYF. The V gene is TRBV20-1, the J gene TRBJ1-3, with a possible D match to TRBD1 (5 bases). The V end lost 5 bases, the J end lost 0 bases, and 14 bases lay between the germline ends. The germline V gene has CDR1 DFQATT and CDR2 SNEGSKA (reference sequence). This CDR3 has 15 residues.

V is TRBV7-8 and J is TRBJ1-6; TRBD1 is a possible D gene (6 bases). The CDR3 covers 17 residues. Germline CDR1 SGHVS, CDR2 FQNEAQ. V was pared by 0 bases and J by 0 bases, with 9 bases between. As DNA, the CDR3 is TGTGCCAGCAGCTTAGCGCAGGGGAGCTCCTATAATTCACCCCTCCACTTT. Amino acid sequence: CASSLAQGSSYNSPLHF.

This clonotype was recorded many times. The genes are TRBV5-1 and TRBJ1-2; D is perhaps TRBD1 (6 bases). The length of the CDR3 is 18 residues. CDR1 and CDR2 (germline): SGHRS, YFSETQ. Deletions cut 3 bases from V and 5 bases from J, with 26 bases between. CDR3 coding DNA: TGCGCCAGCAGCTCTAAACAGGGAGTTGATAGCCCGTTATATGGCTACACCTTC. Its protein product is CASSSKQGVDSPLYGYTF.

This clonotype was observed many times. The genes are TRBV7-9 and TRBJ1-4, with a possible D match to TRBD1 (5 bases). Germline lookup yields CDR1 SEHNR and CDR2 FQNEAQ (reference sequence). The CDR3 loop spans 14 amino acids. The V gene lost 3 bases and the J gene lost 7 bases, with 12 bases spanning the gap. CDR3 sequence: CASSLGGIVEKLFF. CDR3 DNA sequence: TGTGCCAGCAGCTTGGGGGGGATAGTTGAAAAACTGTTTTTT.

Only a few counts were recorded for this clonotype. J is TRBJ2-4 and V is TRBV5-6; the match to TRBD1 covers 9 bases. The V and J ends lost 4 bases and 0 bases, in that order; junction bases with no gene match: 2. Germline CDR1 SGHDT, CDR2 YYEEEE. The CDR3 contains 15 residues. The CDR3 bases are TGTGCCAGCAGCGGACAGGGGCTAGCCAAAAACATTCAGTACTTC. This gives the protein CASSGQGLAKNIQYF.

This clonotype was recorded many times. This chain connects TRBV2 to TRBJ1-5; D remains ambiguous. Deletions cut 4 bases from V and 0 bases from J, with 10 bases between. CDR3 length: 15 residues. Germline CDR1 reads SNHLY; CDR2 reads FYNNEI. CDR3 nucleotide sequence: TGTGCCAGCAGTGGCGGTCGACATAGCAATCAGCCCCAGCATTTT. Translated: CASSGGRHSNQPQHF.

The sample holds many counts of this clonotype. This chain connects TRBV5-4 to TRBJ2-7; D gene uncertain. CDR3 size: 12 residues. CDR1 is SGHNT, CDR2 YYREEE, per germline (reference sequence). Trimming stripped 1 base from V and 8 bases from J, with 10 bases between. The CDR3 nucleotides read TGTGCCAGCAGCTTGCCCCGCGCGAAGCAGTACTTC. It is translated as CASSLPRAKQYF.

There are a few counts of this clonotype. The V gene is TRBV29-1, the J gene TRBJ2-1; TRBD2 agrees at 7 bases. Losses at the gene ends were 3 bases for V and 7 bases for J; bases not matched to a gene: 0. CDR1 and CDR2 (germline): SQVTM, ANQGSEA. The CDR3 covers 11 residues. The CDR3 coding sequence is TGCAGCGTTGAGGGGGGGAATGAGCAGTTCTTC. It yields the protein CSVEGGNEQFF.

This clonotype has ten or more counts. This rearrangement joins TRBV7-9 to TRBJ2-1, with TRBD1 matching over 7 bases. J lost 6 bases, V lost 3 bases, and 8 bases had no gene match. This CDR3 is built from 15 residues. Germline CDR1 and CDR2: SEHNR and FQNEAQ (reference sequence). CDR3 nucleotides: TGTGCCAGCAGCTTTCTTGAGACAGGGTCCAATGAGCAGTTCTTC. This codes for CASSFLETGSNEQFF.

This clonotype has a handful of counts. This chain uses TRBV10-3 with TRBJ2-7, with unresolved D. Looked up from germline, CDR1 is ENHRY and CDR2 is SYGVKD. The V gene lost 0 bases and the J gene lost 5 bases, with 11 bases spanning the gap. The CDR3 length is 14 residues. The CDR3 DNA sequence: TGTGCCATCAGTGAGTCGATTAGGGCCCACGAGCAGTACTTC. Translation gives CAISESIRAHEQYF.

At least ten counts were recorded for this clonotype. The rearrangement uses TRBV20-1 and TRBJ2-1; D uncertain. The CDR3 has 14 amino acids. In germline, CDR1 is DFQATT, CDR2 SNEGSKA (reference sequence). V was shortened by 0 bases and J by 3 bases, with 9 bases between the two germline ends. The CDR3 region is CSARDWRNYNEQFF. In nucleotides, the CDR3 is TGCAGTGCTAGAGATTGGCGGAACTACAATGAGCAGTTCTTC.

This clonotype was detected a few times. V and J are TRBV27 and TRBJ1-5; possibly TRBD1 for D (6 bases). The CDR3 length is 15 residues. The V end lost 4 bases, the J end lost 6 bases, and 16 bases lay between the germline ends. The germline V gene encodes CDR1 MNHEY and CDR2 SMNVEV (reference sequence). The CDR3 bases are TGTGCCAGCAGTTCAATCCTGACAGGCGGTCAGCCCCAGCATTTT. The encoded protein is CASSSILTGGQPQHF.

This clonotype was found a few times. The chain is built from TRBV4-3 and TRBJ2-6; weak D call: TRBD1 (6 bases). The CDR3 loop spans 16 amino acids. V lost 0 bases and J 2 bases, leaving 8 bases between the germline ends. Germline V gives CDR1 LGHNA, CDR2 YSLEER. CDR3 DNA: TGCGCCAGCAGCCAAGATCACAGGGCTGGGGCCAACGTCCTGACTTTC. This codes for CASSQDHRAGANVLTF.

This clonotype was seen many times. V is TRBV3-1 and J is TRBJ2-7; D might be TRBD1 (6 bases). This CDR3 region has 12 residues. Germline V gene sequence: CDR1 LGHDT, CDR2 YNNKEL (reference sequence). The V end lost 6 bases, the J end lost 4 bases, and 10 bases lay between the germline ends. The DNA of the CDR3 is TGTGCCAGCAGTCGGACAGAATACGAGCAGTACTTC. It translates to CASSRTEYEQYF.